This T cell receptor (beta chain) was recorded in a study of Graves' ophthalmopathy and Graves' hyperthyroidism. General study results and limits: Sensitivity reached less than 71% and specificity approximately 72% when the model predicted ophthalmopathy progression.

This clonotype was seen repeatedly, ten times or more. Its antigen remains unknown. Under 3 months in duration, the ophthalmopathy in affected donors had moderate-to-severe activity, CAS ≥3 and NOSPECS ≥4. Amplification targeted the TCR beta CDR3 regions, with RNA transcripts as the source material. HTBI primers served in a first-round RT-PCR, which a second-round multiplex PCR followed. MiXCR, applied by TCRdb to the multiplex PCR reads, yields one record per CDR3 protein. The sample lists fewer than 250,000 distinct CDR3 sequences, about 32% seen once, with about 8.2% in the top ten. The CDR3 totals 14 residues. The V gene end was trimmed by 6 bases and the J gene end by 5 bases; junction bases not matched to a gene: 5.

The TCR comes from a man between 50 and 59 years old with Graves' ophthalmopathy. The material sequenced was peripheral blood. The chain couples TRBV12-3 or TRBV12-4 to TRBJ1-5; 9 bases map to TRBD1. The CDR3 nucleotides are TGTGCCAGCAGAACAAGGACAGGGGATCAGCCCCAGCATTTT. Translation: CASRTRTGDQPQHF.